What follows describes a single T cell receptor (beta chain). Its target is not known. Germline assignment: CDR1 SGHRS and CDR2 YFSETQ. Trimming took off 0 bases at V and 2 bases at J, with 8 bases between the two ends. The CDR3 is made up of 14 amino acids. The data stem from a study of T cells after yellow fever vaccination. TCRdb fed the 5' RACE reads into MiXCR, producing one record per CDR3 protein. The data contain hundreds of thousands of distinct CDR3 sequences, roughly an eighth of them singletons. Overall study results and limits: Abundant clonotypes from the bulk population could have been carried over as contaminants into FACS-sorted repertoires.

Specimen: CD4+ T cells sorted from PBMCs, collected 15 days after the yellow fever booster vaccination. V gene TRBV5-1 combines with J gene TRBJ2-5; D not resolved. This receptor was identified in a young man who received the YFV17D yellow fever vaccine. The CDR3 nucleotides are TGCGCCAGCAGCTTGGGGGCACAGCAAGAGACCCAGTACTTC. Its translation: CASSLGAQQETQYF. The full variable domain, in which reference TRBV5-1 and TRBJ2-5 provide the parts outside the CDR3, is KAGVTQTPRYLIKTRGQQVTLSCSPISGHRSVSWYQQTPGQGLQFLFEYFSETQRNKGNFPGRFSGRQFSNSRSEMNVSTLELGDSALYLCASSLGAQQETQYFGPGTRLLVL.